This TCR beta chain was observed in a study of shared clonotypes between healthy human individuals. Here immunoSEQ multiplex PCR was the method, and the copy in TCRdb shows in-frame clones only, minus some. Found here are roughly 760,000 clones, under 80% of them singletons; the top ten hold about 1.7%. The clonotype comes from a woman aged 25 to 39 in good health. The sequenced sample was memory CD4+ T cells sorted from blood. Subset specified: CD45RA-negative fraction.

The CDR3, as DNA: TGTGCCAGCTCAACGGCAGTACAAGAGACCCAGTACTTC. Translated: CASSTAVQETQYF. This rearrangement joins TRBV18 to TRBJ2-5; the D is unclear. This CDR3 region has 13 residues. Between the trimmed V and J ends, which lost 5 bases and 2 bases, there was a span of 9 bases. The germline V gene encodes CDR1 KGHSH and CDR2 LQKENI.